This T cell receptor (beta chain) is from a study of T cells in Graves' hyperthyroidism and ophthalmopathy (dated by TCRdb to the late 2010s). For context, the study as a whole: Peripheral blood was collected at initial diagnosis, before any treatment. In roughly six Graves' hyperthyroidism patients, the study also compared T-cell repertoires from thyroid tissue with T-cell repertoires from blood. To identify distinguishing TCR V-J signatures, a discovery cohort of 90 to 100 patients was used, comprising 43 with Graves' ophthalmopathy and 55 to 65 with stable Graves' hyperthyroidism. Following sampling, methimazole starting at 30 mg daily was given to hyperthyroidism patients, and high-dose intravenous methylprednisolone was given to ophthalmopathy patients. Prospective prediction of ophthalmopathy was tested in an independent validation cohort consisting of fewer than 20 hyperthyroidism patients and some 16 patients who later progressed to ophthalmopathy. The paper describes TCR Vbeta CDR3 sequencing of about 140 peripheral blood samples, made up of about 41 ophthalmopathy patients, 70 to 80 hyperthyroidism patients and approximately 17 progressor patients. For training and testing, the 100 or so patients in the discovery cohort were randomly divided in a 7:3 ratio.

Based on the germline V gene, the CDR1 and CDR2 sequences are ENHRY and SYGVKD. V is trimmed back by 4 bases and J by 1 base, and the junction contains 10 bases that no gene match accounts for. The CDR3 runs 20 amino acids, cysteine and phenylalanine included. Only the CDR3 DNA is retained, 60 bases long and in frame from the first base. The TCR beta CDR3 regions were amplified from RNA transcripts. The first round of RT-PCR for the TCR CDR3 was performed with the HTBI primer set and the Qiagen OneStep RT-PCR kit. A second multiplex PCR round built the libraries, followed by size selection and purification. Paired-end sequencing of the libraries was performed with 100 bp reads on an Illumina HiSeq2000. The paper's processing steps were these. SOAPnuke was used to process the raw data, with reads discarded if the reads contained adapters or uncalled bases, had a mean Phred below 15, or lacked an exact constant-primer or identifier match. High-quality paired reads were merged using COPE v1.2.5, and each unique nucleotide sequence was defined as a clonotype. Clonotypes were aligned to IMGT TRBV, TRBD and TRBJ reference segments using MiTCR v1.1. The analysis was restricted to V-J combinations with a frequency above 0.0001, which together covered 99.2% of the repertoires. A TCS score was defined as the ratio of F50 (clonal expansion) to E x V (chaos), with BLOSUM62-based TCRdist applied between CDR3 peptides within each V-J. Welch's t-statistics and random forest reduced 514 V-J features to roughly 13, which were used in a naive Bayes classifier (R e1071). The similarity between thyroid and blood repertoires was quantified using the Morisita-Horn index. TCRdb passed the public sequencing reads through fastp at Q25 and MiXCR, retaining productive beta sequences. Records with the same CDR3 protein are collapsed into one entry carrying the most frequent genes and DNA. In this record, the V and J calls reflect TCRdb's handling and not the investigators' own analysis. Here the sample has 750,000 to 950,000 distinct CDR3 sequences; 35% to 40% occur a single time. The top ten hold more than 7% of the sample.

A patient counted as having stable Graves' hyperthyroidism if no progression to ophthalmopathy occurred over 18 months of follow-up. The hyperthyroidism patients were between 18 and 65 years old and newly diagnosed, with a disease duration of less than 2 months. Exclusion was applied to patients with uncontrolled infections, other autoimmune diseases, pregnancy or lactation. Diagnoses were established on the basis of clinical symptoms, serum thyroxine and TRAb, thyroid ultrasound, and orbital computed tomography. Ficoll-Paque density gradient centrifugation was used to isolate PBMCs from about 10 ml of fresh peripheral blood. Total RNA was extracted using Trizol reagent, and RNA quality was assessed on an Agilent 2100 Bioanalyzer. Remarks on this clonotype: This receptor's antigen is unknown. Base qualities were left out, and no much larger clone turns up one base away.

Beyond this particular receptor, the publication reports: Ophthalmopathy was separated from stable hyperthyroidism by a 13 V-J signature model, with approximately 85% sensitivity and about 81% specificity obtained in cross-validation and 80%/75% obtained in testing. Sample size was not statistically predetermined, and blinding of investigators to group allocation was not performed. Blood samples also contained most of the expanded thyroid clonotypes (frequency above 0.001), which suggests that blood repertoires may reflect thyroid immune responses. In validation, the model predicted progression to ophthalmopathy a median of roughly 6.2 months before onset, with about 64% sensitivity and about 72% specificity.

Sequences were obtained from blood. The sequence was collected from a man aged 18 to 29 with Graves' hyperthyroidism. This receptor chain uses TRBV10-3 and TRBJ2-6; TRBD2 lines up with 13 middle nucleotides. In nucleotides, the sequence is TGTGCCATCAGTGCTCAACCCGGACTAGCGGGGGATTCTGGGGCCAACGTCCTGACTTTC. This codes for CAISAQPGLAGDSGANVLTF.